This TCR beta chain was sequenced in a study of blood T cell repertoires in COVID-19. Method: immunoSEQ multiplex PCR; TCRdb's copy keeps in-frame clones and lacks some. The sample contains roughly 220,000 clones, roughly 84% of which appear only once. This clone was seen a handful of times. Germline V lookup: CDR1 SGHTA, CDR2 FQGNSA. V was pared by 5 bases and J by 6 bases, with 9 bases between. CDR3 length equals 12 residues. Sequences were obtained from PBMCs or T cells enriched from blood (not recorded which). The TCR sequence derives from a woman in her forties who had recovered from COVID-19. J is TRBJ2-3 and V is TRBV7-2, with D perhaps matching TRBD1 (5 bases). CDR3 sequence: CASSQGSDTQYF. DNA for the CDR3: TGTGCCAGCAGCCAGGGCTCGGATACGCAGTATTTT.